Following are 8 T cell receptor beta chains from one sample sequenced in a study of blood T cell repertoires in COVID-19. Produced via immunoSEQ multiplex PCR; TCRdb's table is partial and in-frame only. The sample carries more than 200,000 clones, more than 75% recorded once. Input material: peripheral blood. Every receptor here comes from an older woman with COVID-19, enrolled during active disease.

J is TRBJ2-3 and V is TRBV3-1 (or the pseudogene TRBV3-2); 13 bases agree with TRBD2. V was clipped by 3 bases and J by 2 bases; unmatched bases: 5. This CDR3 contains 17 residues. Germline-derived CDR1 and CDR2 are LGHDT and YNNKEL (reference sequence). As DNA, the CDR3 is TGTGCCAGCAGCCATCGGGGACTAGCGGGATACACAGATACGCAGTATTTT. This gives the protein CASSHRGLAGYTDTQYF.

V is TRBV5-4 and J is TRBJ2-1; 11 bases are shared with TRBD2. Trimming took 2 bases from V and 3 from J; bases not matched to a gene: 4. There are 16 residues in the CDR3. Looked up from germline, CDR1 is SGHNT and CDR2 is YYREEE (reference sequence). This CDR3 is CASSFPSGRNYNEQFF. CDR3 bases: TGTGCCAGCAGCTTCCCTAGCGGGAGGAACTACAATGAGCAGTTCTTC.

V and J are TRBV13 and TRBJ1-1, with 8 bases aligning to TRBD1. In germline, CDR1 is PRHDT, CDR2 FYEKMQ (reference sequence). Trimming cost V 1 base and J 7 bases; bases outside gene matches: 14. CDR3 size: 17 residues. The CDR3 bases are TGTGCCAGCAGCTTAGAATTGGGAGGGTCAGGGGGCGATGAAGCTTTCTTT. The encoded protein is CASSLELGGSGGDEAFF.

This clone has only one observation. The V call is TRBV7-3, the J call TRBJ2-2; 10 bases map to TRBD1. Germline values: CDR1 SGHTA, CDR2 FQGTGA. The V gene end was trimmed by 4 bases and the J gene end by 6 bases; junction bases not matched to a gene: 8. The CDR3 totals 16 residues. The chain's CDR3 is CASSYPGQGTPGELFF. The CDR3 DNA reads TGTGCCAGCAGCTATCCGGGACAGGGGACTCCCGGGGAGCTGTTTTTT.

The chain combines TRBV29-1 with TRBJ1-1; D is perhaps TRBD1 (6 bases). The V gene lost 5 bases and the J gene lost 1 base, with 23 bases spanning the gap. This CDR3 comprises 17 residues. The V gene's germline CDR1 is SQVTM and CDR2 ANQGSEA. The DNA of the CDR3 is TGCAGCGTTCCTAATCCTAGACCGGGACACAGGAACACTGAAGCTTTCTTT. Protein: CSVPNPRPGHRNTEAFF. Combining the CDR3 with reference TRBV29-1 and TRBJ1-1 gives the whole variable domain SAVISQKPSRDICQRGTSLTIQCQVDSQVTMMFWYRQQPGQSLTLIATANQGSEATYESGFVIDKFPISRPNLTFSTLTVSNMSPEDSSIYLCSVPNPRPGHRNTEAFFGQGTRLTVV.

V gene TRBV4-3 combines with J gene TRBJ2-3, with TRBD2 matching over 7 bases. V lost 2 bases to trimming and J lost 3 bases; unmatched junction nucleotides: 11. The V gene's germline CDR1 is LGHNA and CDR2 YSLEER. The CDR3 contains 17 residues. CDR3 region: CASSQQPWPGGTDTQYF. CDR3 DNA: TGCGCCAGCAGCCAACAACCTTGGCCCGGGGGGACAGATACGCAGTATTTT.

Only one count was recorded for this clone. V usage is TRBV15 and J usage is TRBJ1-5; maybe TRBD1 (5 bases). Germline CDR1 is LNHNV and CDR2 is YYDKDF (reference sequence). V lost 0 bases, J lost 1 base, and 7 bases lay in between. This CDR3 has 15 amino acids. Written as DNA, the CDR3 is TGTGCCACCAGCAGAGACCAGGGAAGCAATCAGCCCCAGCATTTT. Translating gives CATSRDQGSNQPQHF.

V usage is TRBV11-2 and J usage is TRBJ2-3, with TRBD1 matching over 12 bases. Looked up from germline, CDR1 is SGHAT and CDR2 is FQNNGV. Trimming took 6 bases from V and 4 from J; bases not matched to a gene: 11. The CDR3 contains 17 residues. CDR3 nucleotides: TGTGCCAGCAGTTCCCCCGGGGGACAGGGGGCTGCAGATACGCAGTATTTT. This translates into CASSSPGGQGAADTQYF.